This T cell receptor beta chain was recorded in a study of blood T cell repertoires in COVID-19. Some clones are missing from TCRdb's copy, which holds only in-frame ones; the method was immunoSEQ multiplex PCR. The sample has roughly 220,000 clones, 88% seen once; the top ten hold roughly 14%. The CDR3 contains 14 residues. CDR1 LNHDA and CDR2 SQIVND come from the germline V gene (reference sequence). The germline V and J ends were trimmed by 0 bases and 6 bases, with 11 bases remaining between them. This TCR was recovered from a woman aged 45 to 65 with acute COVID-19. The sequenced sample consisted of PBMCs or T cells enriched from blood (not recorded which). The genes are TRBV19 and TRBJ1-1; D is possibly TRBD1 (5 bases). This CDR3 reads CASSIDPRGAEAFF. CDR3 nucleotide sequence: TGTGCCAGTAGTATAGATCCGCGGGGGGCTGAAGCTTTCTTT.